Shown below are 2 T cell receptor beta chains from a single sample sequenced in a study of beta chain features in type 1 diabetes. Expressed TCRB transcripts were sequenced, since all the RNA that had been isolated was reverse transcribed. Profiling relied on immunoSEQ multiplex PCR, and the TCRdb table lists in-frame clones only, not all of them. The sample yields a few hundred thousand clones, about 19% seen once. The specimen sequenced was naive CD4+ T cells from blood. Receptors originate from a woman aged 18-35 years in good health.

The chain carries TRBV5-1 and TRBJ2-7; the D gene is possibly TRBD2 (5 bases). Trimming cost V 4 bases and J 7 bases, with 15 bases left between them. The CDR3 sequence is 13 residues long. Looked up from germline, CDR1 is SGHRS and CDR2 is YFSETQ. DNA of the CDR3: TGCGCCAGCAGCCCCCTAGGTGGGGAGGAGCAGTACTTC. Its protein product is CASSPLGGEEQYF.

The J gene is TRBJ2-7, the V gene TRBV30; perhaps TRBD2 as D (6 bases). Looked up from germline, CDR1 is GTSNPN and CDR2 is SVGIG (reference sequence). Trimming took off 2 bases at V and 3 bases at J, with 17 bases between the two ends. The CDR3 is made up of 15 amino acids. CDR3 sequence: CAWSRVWSSVYEQYF. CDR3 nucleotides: TGTGCCTGGAGTCGGGTTTGGTCTAGCGTCTACGAGCAGTACTTC. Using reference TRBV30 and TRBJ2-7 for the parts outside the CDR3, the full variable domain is SQTIHQWPATLVQPVGSPLSLECTVEGTSNPNLYWYRQAAGRGLQLLFYSVGIGQISSEVPQNLSASRPQDRQFILSSKKLLLSDSGFYLCAWSRVWSSVYEQYFGPGTRLTVT.